These 12 T cell receptor beta chains originate from one sample sequenced in a study of blood T cell repertoires in COVID-19. TCRdb keeps only in-frame clones here, not all; method: immunoSEQ multiplex PCR. The data hold some 460,000 clones, with more than 85% observed a single time. Material for sequencing was peripheral blood. These receptors were taken from a woman in her thirties with acute or convalescent COVID-19.

This chain connects TRBV18 to TRBJ2-7, with 8 bases fitting TRBD1. The ends lost 2 bases at V and 0 bases at J; junction bases unmatched: 3. The CDR3 totals 15 residues. The germline gives CDR1 KGHSH, CDR2 LQKENI. The CDR3 is CASSPWGQDSYEQYF. CDR3 DNA: TGTGCCAGCTCACCATGGGGACAGGACTCCTACGAGCAGTACTTC.

The chain combines TRBV3-1 (or the pseudogene TRBV3-2) with TRBJ2-4; 9 nucleotides agree with TRBD2. The germline V gene encodes CDR1 LGHDT and CDR2 YNNKEL (reference sequence). The CDR3 loop spans 17 amino acids. Trimming cost V 0 bases and J 7 bases; bases outside gene matches: 10. CDR3 coding DNA: TGTGCCAGCAGCCAAGAATGGCGGGGGGGTACTTTGAACATTCAGTACTTC. As protein: CASSQEWRGGTLNIQYF.

V and J are TRBV25-1 and TRBJ2-3; the D gene is possibly TRBD2 (5 bases). Germline-derived CDR1 and CDR2 are MGHDK and SYGVNS. V lost 0 bases to trimming and J lost 2 bases, with 9 bases between them. The CDR3 sequence is 15 residues long. CDR3 amino acids: CASSEYGVSTDTQYF. The DNA for the CDR3 is TGTGCCAGCAGTGAATACGGGGTTTCCACAGATACGCAGTATTTT.

CDR3 in amino acids: CASISNPTGATEAFF. The CDR3 DNA reads TGTGCCAGCATCTCTAACCCTACAGGGGCCACTGAAGCTTTCTTT. The genes are TRBV5-6 and TRBJ1-1; 7 bases match TRBD1. Trimming cost V 6 bases and J 4 bases; bases outside gene matches: 12. Germline V gene lookup returns CDR1 SGHDT and CDR2 YYEEEE. CDR3 length: 15 residues. Supplemented by reference TRBV5-6 and TRBJ1-1, the full variable domain reads DAGVTQSPTHLIKTRGQQVTLRCSPKSGHDTVSWYQQALGQGPQFIFQYYEEEERQRGNFPDRFSGHQFPNYSSELNVNALLLGDSALYLCASISNPTGATEAFFGQGTRLTVV.

CDR3 in DNA: TGTGCCAGCAGCTTGGGACAGGGAGGCAACGAGCAGTACTTC. It translates to CASSLGQGGNEQYF. The chain carries TRBV5-6 and TRBJ2-7; D is possibly TRBD1 (7 bases). The V gene's germline CDR1 is SGHDT and CDR2 YYEEEE. This CDR3 comprises 14 residues. V dropped 0 bases and J dropped 5 bases, with 12 bases sitting between them.

This clone was seen a handful of times. This chain connects TRBV2 to TRBJ1-1; tentatively, D is TRBD1 (6 bases). From germline, CDR1 is SNHLY and CDR2 FYNNEI. V shed 6 bases and J shed 0 bases, with 11 bases lying between them. The CDR3 covers 14 residues. CDR3 sequence reads: CASRKDRVNTEAFF. DNA for the CDR3: TGTGCCAGCAGGAAGGACAGAGTGAACACTGAAGCTTTCTTT.

V usage is TRBV28 and J usage is TRBJ1-3; no firm D call. Trimming took off 4 bases at V and 0 bases at J, with 13 bases between the two ends. The CDR3 extends over 16 amino acids. CDR1 and CDR2 from the germline V gene are MDHEN and SYDVKM. The CDR3 bases are TGTGCCAGCAGTTCGGGGTCATTGGGCTCTGGAAACACCATATATTTT. Amino acid sequence: CASSSGSLGSGNTIYF.

This chain joins TRBV3-1 (or the pseudogene TRBV3-2) and TRBJ2-1; D perhaps matches TRBD2 (7 bases). Germline V lookup: CDR1 LGHDT, CDR2 YNNKEL (reference sequence). The CDR3 is 17 amino acids. The V gene lost 0 bases and the J gene lost 7 bases, with 19 bases spanning the gap. The DNA for the CDR3 is TGTGCCAGCAGCCAAGAAGGAGGGGGGGGTCTTGGTAATGAGCAGTTCTTC. It is translated as CASSQEGGGGLGNEQFF.

V usage is TRBV27 and J usage is TRBJ2-1; maybe TRBD2 (6 bases). The CDR3 spans 15 residues. The germline gives CDR1 MNHEY, CDR2 SMNVEV (reference sequence). The V gene lost 5 bases and the J gene lost 9 bases, with 20 bases spanning the gap. DNA for the CDR3: TGTGCCAGCAGTAGCGGCGGGGCTATCATCCGTGAGCAGTTCTTC. It yields the protein CASSSGGAIIREQFF.

This chain uses TRBV7-3 with TRBJ1-6; tentative D call: TRBD1 (5 bases). CDR1 is SGHTA and CDR2 is FQGTGA in the germline V gene. This CDR3 spans 13 amino acids. Trimming shortened V by 5 bases and J by 8 bases, and 10 bases separated the two germline ends. CDR3 protein: CASSTTTDSPLHF. The DNA of the CDR3 is TGTGCCAGCAGCACCACGACAGATTCACCCCTCCACTTT.

The table lists this clone with a count of one. The rearrangement links TRBV5-1 to TRBJ1-1; TRBD1 agrees at 8 bases. Germline lookup yields CDR1 SGHRS and CDR2 YFSETQ. Losses at the gene ends were 3 bases for V and 4 bases for J; bases not matched to a gene: 5. The CDR3 extends over 14 amino acids. CDR3 sequence (DNA): TGCGCCAGCAGCTGGTTGGACAGGGCCACTGAAGCTTTCTTT. Translated: CASSWLDRATEAFF. The whole variable domain, remainder taken from reference TRBV5-1 and TRBJ1-1, is KAGVTQTPRYLIKTRGQQVTLSCSPISGHRSVSWYQQTPGQGLQFLFEYFSETQRNKGNFPGRFSGRQFSNSRSEMNVSTLELGDSALYLCASSWLDRATEAFFGQGTRLTVV.

This clone was found once. This same CDR3 is encoded by further DNA sequences in the sample. DNA of the CDR3: TGTGCCAGCAGCTTAGTCAGGAACACTGAAGCTTTCTTT. Its translation: CASSLVRNTEAFF. The V call is TRBV7-2, the J call TRBJ1-1; D is uncertain. The germline V and J ends were trimmed by 1 base and 1 base, with 4 bases remaining between them. CDR3 length: 13 residues. CDR1 and CDR2 from the germline V gene are SGHTA and FQGNSA. Full variable domain (missing parts from reference TRBV7-2 and TRBJ1-1): GAGVSQSPSNKVTEKGKDVELRCDPISGHTALYWYRQSLGQGLEFLIYFQGNSAPDKSGLPSDRFSAERTGGSVSTLTIQRTQQEDSAVYLCASSLVRNTEAFFGQGTRLTVV.